The source of this T cell receptor (beta chain) is a study of shared clonotypes between healthy human individuals. Notes on the study in general: Generation of non-shared clonotypes was less probable than generation of clonotypes shared by all four donors.

Adults of Caucasian background living in Nashville, Tennessee made up all donors. The authors divided CD4+ cells into CD45RA+ naive and CD45RA-negative memory subsets. The method was immunoSEQ multiplex PCR; TCRdb's version includes in-frame clones alone and lacks a portion of them. This sample has some 680,000 clones, with about three quarters found just once. This clone was seen repeatedly, ten times or more. Its matching antigen is unknown. The CDR3 contains 14 residues. Unmatched junction bases numbered 10, after V lost 3 bases and J lost 8 bases. CDR1 SGHRS and CDR2 YFSETQ come from the germline V gene.

This clonotype originated in a woman aged 25 to 39 in good health. The rearrangement joins TRBV5-1 to TRBJ1-2, with 7 positions matching TRBD1. Sequenced material: memory CD4+ T cells sorted from blood. Specified subset: CD45RA-negative fraction. Here the CDR3 reads CASSSGRDSGGYTF. The CDR3, as DNA: TGCGCCAGCAGCTCGGGCCGGGACAGTGGAGGCTACACCTTC.